This is a list of T cell receptor beta chains from one sample in a study of T cells in Graves' hyperthyroidism and ophthalmopathy. TCRdb re-called the multiplex PCR reads with MiXCR, one entry per CDR3 protein. The sample includes 250,000 to 300,000 distinct CDR3 sequences, approximately 14% of them seen just once. The source material was blood. These TCRs come from a woman in her 40s with Graves' hyperthyroidism that later progressed to Graves' ophthalmopathy. The CDR3 runs from the conserved cysteine through the conserved F or W. Fields, in order: CDR3 protein, V gene.

cdr3_aa: CASRIPGSYNSPLHF
v_call: TRBV28

cdr3_aa: CASKTLPSGSSRADTQYF
v_call: TRBV25-1

cdr3_aa: CASSDLGASGLQDNEQFF
v_call: TRBV2

cdr3_aa: CASSYSPWSYEQYF
v_call: TRBV6-6

cdr3_aa: CASSLASARDGEQYF
v_call: TRBV7-9

cdr3_aa: CASAPGVDYGYTF
v_call: TRBV10-2

cdr3_aa: CASSLYGRNEQFF
v_call: TRBV28

cdr3_aa: CASSIHRSLDTGELFF
v_call: TRBV9

cdr3_aa: CASGLVGPTGANVLTF
v_call: TRBV12-5

cdr3_aa: CAISVSGTGNSNQPQHF
v_call: TRBV10-3

cdr3_aa: CASSPGAGRSYNEQFF
v_call: TRBV7-9

cdr3_aa: CASSPGGYNEQYF
v_call: TRBV4-1

cdr3_aa: CSAKNGQPRVEQYF
v_call: TRBV20-1

cdr3_aa: CASSPNWPKEKLFF
v_call: TRBV12-3/TRBV12-4

cdr3_aa: CASSQLDRNTEAFF
v_call: TRBV4-1

cdr3_aa: CASSLSQGGEQYF
v_call: TRBV5-1

cdr3_aa: CASSLRGIGELFF
v_call: TRBV7-3

cdr3_aa: CASSPRQNGNTIYF
v_call: TRBV12-3/TRBV12-4

cdr3_aa: CASSLTGGGAGHTEAFF
v_call: TRBV7-3

cdr3_aa: CASSQVSKDFTEKLFF
v_call: TRBV4-1

cdr3_aa: CASFRRGPKDYGYTF
v_call: TRBV28

cdr3_aa: CSQTSGLGLAGPNISYEQYF
v_call: TRBV29-1

cdr3_aa: CASSEGQGDSGANVLTF
v_call: TRBV5-1

cdr3_aa: CASSRQTTGDTEAFF
v_call: TRBV27

cdr3_aa: CASSFRPSAGVLNEQFF
v_call: TRBV12-3/TRBV12-4

cdr3_aa: CASSWTGARAEAFF
v_call: TRBV6-1

cdr3_aa: CASSKREGRNTGELFF
v_call: TRBV5-5

cdr3_aa: CASSQREGWYNEQFF
v_call: TRBV7-3

cdr3_aa: CASSLDLTGGSYGYTF
v_call: TRBV11-2

cdr3_aa: CASSQVGGRTGELFF
v_call: TRBV3-1

cdr3_aa: CAWGKGGDNEQFF
v_call: TRBV30

cdr3_aa: CASSPPMGLPGQLGNEQFF
v_call: TRBV12-3/TRBV12-4

cdr3_aa: CASSLLAGGGNEQFF
v_call: TRBV6-2/TRBV6-3

cdr3_aa: CASSSPVSEQYF
v_call: TRBV3-1

cdr3_aa: CASSSRLEGESSYEQYF
v_call: TRBV5-1

cdr3_aa: CSASVRDYGYTF
v_call: TRBV20-1

cdr3_aa: CASSGQGNYEQYF
v_call: TRBV2

cdr3_aa: CASRGGSYYEQYF
v_call: TRBV28

cdr3_aa: CSASSGTSGRASYEQYF
v_call: TRBV20-1

cdr3_aa: CSARTGESSPLHF
v_call: TRBV20-1

cdr3_aa: CASSFHDEQFF
v_call: TRBV5-1

cdr3_aa: CASSYSRVQETQYF
v_call: TRBV6-5

cdr3_aa: CASSIDGTSSGEKLFF
v_call: TRBV19

cdr3_aa: CASSLSAGGGEKLFF
v_call: TRBV27

cdr3_aa: CASSDAGNEQFF
v_call: TRBV6-1

cdr3_aa: CASSSLAGSVGYEQYF
v_call: TRBV12-3/TRBV12-4

cdr3_aa: CATSRDWNTGELFF
v_call: TRBV15

cdr3_aa: CASSSGQSTDTQYF
v_call: TRBV5-1

cdr3_aa: CATSRTLAGTDTQYF
v_call: TRBV15

cdr3_aa: CASRETANYGYTF
v_call: TRBV2

cdr3_aa: CASSRLAGSTDTQYF
v_call: TRBV6-1

cdr3_aa: CASSLWGPGEQFF
v_call: TRBV5-5

cdr3_aa: CASSVDWQTYGYTF
v_call: TRBV2